Listed here is a single TCR beta chain. No antigen is known for it. In germline, CDR1 is SGHRS, CDR2 YFSETQ. The CDR3 extends over 13 amino acids. The V end lost 4 bases, the J end lost 9 bases, and 14 bases lay between the germline ends. These data come from a study of cytomegalovirus exposure and HLA in healthy donors. Overall study results and limits: Researchers left out some V segments, among them TRBV6-2 and TRBV6-3, as indistinguishable. Per a later analysis, under 20,000 TCR beta sequences showed association with HLA alleles at 0.05 false discovery rate.

Both 60 Vbeta primers and 13 Jbeta primers went into the PCR. Assay used: immunoSEQ multiplex PCR; TCRdb lists only in-frame clones, some missing. There are 70,000 to 95,000 clones in the sample; roughly 79% occur only once, and 1.9% lies in the top ten. The TCR originated in a woman aged 25 to 39 in good health and CMV-seronegative. The V call is TRBV5-1, the J call TRBJ2-1, with D maybe TRBD2 (6 bases). Material for sequencing was PBMCs. CDR3 DNA sequence: TGCGCCAGCAGCCGCCCGGAGGGCGGTGAGCAGTTCTTC. It codes for CASSRPEGGEQFF.